These 18 T cell receptor beta chains originate from one sample sequenced in a study of T cell repertoires in cytomegalovirus infection. One entry per CDR3 protein results from TCRdb running MiXCR on the reads. The profile covers about 740,000 distinct CDR3 sequences, with under 40% appearing a single time and roughly 2.8% taken by the ten largest. Sample: PBMCs. The origin of the receptors is a human donor in good health (CMV status not recorded). Some clones in this sample may be carry-over from other donors' samples.

This clonotype appeared a single time. A read error may account for a junction end that differs from germline. The chain couples TRBV6-2 or TRBV6-3 to TRBJ1-6, with D uncertain. Germline V gives CDR1 MNHEY, CDR2 SVGEGT. CDR3 size: 13 residues. The CDR3 is CAIRTDYNSPLPF. The CDR3, as DNA: TGTGCCATCAGGACGGACTATAATTCACCCCTCCCCTTT.

Only a few counts were recorded for this clonotype. V gene TRBV7-6 combines with J gene TRBJ1-6; 8 nucleotides match TRBD1. CDR3 length equals 14 residues. Losses at the gene ends were 3 bases for V and 10 bases for J; bases not matched to a gene: 5. The germline gives CDR1 SGHVS, CDR2 FNYEAQ. The CDR3 reads CASSFSGGKSPLHF. CDR3 in DNA: TGTGCCAGCAGCTTCTCAGGGGGCAAATCACCCCTCCACTTT.

The chain carries TRBV27 and TRBJ2-6; D is undetermined. This CDR3 region has 16 residues. The germline V gene encodes CDR1 MNHEY and CDR2 SMNVEV (reference sequence). Trimming took 7 bases from V and 1 from J, leaving 14 bases between them. The CDR3 loop is CASKRAVDSGANVLTF. The CDR3 coding sequence is TGTGCCAGCAAACGGGCCGTAGATTCTGGGGCCAACGTCCTGACTTTC.

The CDR3: CASSPDTYGYTF. CDR3 DNA sequence: TGTGCCAGCAGTCCAGACACTTATGGCTACACCTTC. The gene calls are TRBV12-3 or TRBV12-4 and TRBJ1-2; no reliable D call. CDR3 length equals 12 residues. With 5 bases removed from V and 5 bases from J, the gap between germline ends came to 9 bases.

This clonotype was counted between two and nine times. The chain is built from TRBV24-1 and TRBJ2-3; 7 bases are a match to TRBD1. The germline CDR1 and CDR2 sequences are KGHDR and SFDVKD. This CDR3 is built from 15 residues. V shed 4 bases, J shed 3 bases, and the junction held 6 bases outside the gene matches. The CDR3, as DNA: TGTGCCACCAGTGAGGGGGACAGTTATACAGATACGCAGTATTTT. The encoded protein is CATSEGDSYTDTQYF.

Many counts were recorded for this clonotype. V usage is TRBV7-8 and J usage is TRBJ2-3; TRBD2 matches at 7 bases. There are 17 residues in the CDR3. With 3 bases clipped from V and 1 base from J, the junction kept 10 bases outside the gene matches. Germline V gene lookup returns CDR1 SGHVS and CDR2 FQNEAQ. CDR3 amino acids: CASSFRDYRLGTDTQYF. The CDR3 DNA reads TGTGCCAGCAGCTTCAGGGACTATAGGCTCGGCACAGATACGCAGTATTTT.

This clonotype came up a few times. The J gene is TRBJ2-5, the V gene TRBV5-5; D unresolved. Germline CDR1 reads SGHKS; CDR2 reads YYEKEE (reference sequence). The CDR3 is made up of 14 amino acids. The ends were cut back, 0 bases at V and 1 base at J, with 7 bases in the middle. The CDR3 DNA reads as TGTGCCAGCAGCTTGGGTTCGGCCCAAGAGACCCAGTACTTC. This encodes CASSLGSAQETQYF.

In its sample, this clonotype was seen a few times. CDR3 in DNA: TGTGCCAGCAGACCCCGCAGCACAACCGAATCCCTCTTACACAACAATGAGCAGTTCTTC. Its translation: CASRPRSTTESLLHNNEQFF. The chain combines TRBV6-5 with TRBJ2-1; the D is unclear. The CDR3 has 20 amino acids. CDR1 is MNHEY and CDR2 is SVGAGI in the germline V gene. V was clipped by 6 bases and J by 5 bases, with 32 bases between them.

This clonotype was detected only once. This may be a read error, as it is one base from a much larger clone. The rearrangement joins TRBV7-6 to TRBJ2-7, with TRBD1 matching over 8 bases. The CDR3 totals 13 residues. Germline V gene sequence: CDR1 SGHVS, CDR2 FNYEAQ. CDR3 protein: CDSSLRTGNEQYF. CDR3 in DNA: TGTGACAGCAGCCTCCGGACAGGGAACGAGCAGTACTTC. Drawing the rest from reference TRBV7-6 and TRBJ2-7, the complete variable domain is GAGVSQSPRYKVTKRGQDVALRCDPISGHVSLYWYRQALGQGPEFLTYFNYEAQQDKSGLPNDRFSAERPEGSISTLTIQRTEQRDSAMYRCDSSLRTGNEQYFGPGTRLTVT.

This clonotype was seen only a few times. The V and J genes are TRBV20-1 and TRBJ1-1; D gene ambiguous. The CDR3 totals 12 residues. V lost 3 bases, J lost 7 bases, and 12 bases lay in between. Germline V lookup: CDR1 DFQATT, CDR2 SNEGSKA (reference sequence). CDR3 sequence (DNA): TGCAGTGCTAGGAGGAGGGCGCTTGAAGCTTTCTTT. Translating it yields CSARRRALEAFF.

The table lists this clonotype with a count of one. As the CDR3 is not closed by the conserved phenylalanine or tryptophan, this likely results from a read error. The chain employs TRBV11-2 and TRBJ2-7, with 8 positions matching TRBD1. In germline, CDR1 is SGHAT, CDR2 FQNNGV. V was clipped by 7 bases and J by 1 base; unmatched bases: 6. The CDR3 has 14 residues. This CDR3 is CASTKGTGSYEQYL. DNA for the CDR3: TGTGCCAGCACCAAAGGGACAGGATCCTACGAGCAGTACTTA.

This clonotype was found many times. This chain connects TRBV6-1 to TRBJ2-5, with 11 bases lining up with TRBD1. The germline CDR1 and CDR2 sequences are MNHNS and SASEGT. V trimming: 1 base; J trimming: 4 bases; junction bases outside the gene matches: 2. The CDR3 covers 15 residues. CDR3 DNA sequence: TGTGCCAGCAGTGAAGGGACAGGGGGCGCAGAGACCCAGTACTTC. Translating gives CASSEGTGGAETQYF.

There are many counts of this clonotype. This sequence joins TRBV7-2 and TRBJ2-7, with 14 bases lining up with TRBD2. CDR3 length equals 16 residues. Germline CDR1 is SGHTA and CDR2 is FQGNSA. With V trimmed by 5 bases and J by 2 bases, 5 bases remained unmatched. The DNA for the CDR3 is TGTGCCAGCAGCGCGTTGACTAGCGGGAGGGCCTACGAGCAGTACTTC. Its translation is CASSALTSGRAYEQYF. Combining the CDR3 with reference TRBV7-2 and TRBJ2-7 gives the whole variable domain GAGVSQSPSNKVTEKGKDVELRCDPISGHTALYWYRQSLGQGLEFLIYFQGNSAPDKSGLPSDRFSAERTGGSVSTLTIQRTQQEDSAVYLCASSALTSGRAYEQYFGPGTRLTVT.

Many counts were recorded for this clonotype. This sequence joins TRBV11-2 and TRBJ2-1; weak D call: TRBD2 (6 bases). CDR3 length: 16 residues. The V gene's germline CDR1 is SGHAT and CDR2 FQNNGV. V gave up 5 bases and J gave up 2 bases, with 16 bases separating them. The CDR3 DNA follows: TGTGCCAGCAGCGTCACCGGGACTGGCACCTACAATGAGCAGTTCTTC. This encodes CASSVTGTGTYNEQFF.

The chain links TRBV28 to TRBJ2-3; 7 nucleotides align to TRBD2. Unmatched junction bases numbered 7, after V lost 3 bases and J lost 1 base. Per germline, CDR1 MDHEN and CDR2 SYDVKM. This CDR3 spans 16 amino acids. CDR3 region: CASSLGLAVGTDTQYF. The CDR3 DNA is TGTGCCAGCAGTTTGGGGCTAGCGGTTGGCACAGATACGCAGTATTTT.

This clonotype occurred many times. The CDR3 DNA reads TGTGCCAGCAGTGAACTACGACGGAATGAGCAGTTCTTC. It is translated as CASSELRRNEQFF. V is TRBV2 and J is TRBJ2-1, with D unclear. V lost 2 bases and J 7 bases, leaving 9 bases between the germline ends. Germline V gene sequence: CDR1 SNHLY, CDR2 FYNNEI. The CDR3 is made up of 13 amino acids.

This chain joins TRBV6-1 and TRBJ2-7; the D gene is possibly TRBD1 (5 bases). CDR3 size: 15 residues. Germline CDR1 and CDR2: MNHNS and SASEGT. Trimming cost V 1 base and J 3 bases, with 13 bases left between them. The CDR3 region is CASSEGLGRLYEQYF. In nucleotides, the CDR3 is TGTGCCAGCAGTGAAGGGCTGGGGCGGCTCTACGAGCAGTACTTC.

As regards this clonotype: This CDR3 is missing its conserved last phenylalanine or tryptophan, likely due to a read error. The CDR3 region has the DNA TGTGCCATCAGTGAGTCCTCCCAAGAGACCCAGTACTTA. Protein: CAISESSQETQYL. The chain joins TRBV10-3 to TRBJ2-5; D is unclear. The ends were cut back, 0 bases at V and 1 base at J, with 3 bases in the middle. Germline values: CDR1 ENHRY, CDR2 SYGVKD. The CDR3 loop spans 13 amino acids.